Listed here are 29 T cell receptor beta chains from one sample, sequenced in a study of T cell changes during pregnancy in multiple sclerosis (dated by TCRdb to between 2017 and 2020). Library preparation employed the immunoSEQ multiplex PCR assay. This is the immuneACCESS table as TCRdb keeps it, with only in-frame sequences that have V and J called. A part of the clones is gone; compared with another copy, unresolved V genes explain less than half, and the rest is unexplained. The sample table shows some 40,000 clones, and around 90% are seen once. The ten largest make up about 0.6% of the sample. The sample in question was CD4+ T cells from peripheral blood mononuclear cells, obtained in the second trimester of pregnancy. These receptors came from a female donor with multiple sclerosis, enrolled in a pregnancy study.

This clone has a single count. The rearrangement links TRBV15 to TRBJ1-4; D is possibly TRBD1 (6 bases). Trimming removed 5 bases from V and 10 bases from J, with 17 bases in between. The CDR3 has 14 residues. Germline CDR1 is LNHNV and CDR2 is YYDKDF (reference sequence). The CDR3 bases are TGTGCCACCAGCGCCCCCGGGACAACCGGAAAACTGTTTTTT. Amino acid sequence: CATSAPGTTGKLFF.

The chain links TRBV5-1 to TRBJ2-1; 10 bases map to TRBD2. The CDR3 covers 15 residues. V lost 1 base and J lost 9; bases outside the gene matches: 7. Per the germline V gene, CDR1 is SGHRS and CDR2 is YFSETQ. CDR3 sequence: CASSLRLAGATEQFF. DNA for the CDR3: TGCGCCAGCAGCTTGAGGCTAGCGGGAGCTACTGAGCAGTTCTTC.

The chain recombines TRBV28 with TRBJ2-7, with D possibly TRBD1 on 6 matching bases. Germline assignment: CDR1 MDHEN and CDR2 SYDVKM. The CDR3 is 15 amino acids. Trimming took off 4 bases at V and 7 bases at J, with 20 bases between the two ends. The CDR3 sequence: CASSSHGWGPGEQYF. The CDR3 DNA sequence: TGTGCCAGCAGTTCTCATGGTTGGGGGCCTGGTGAGCAGTACTTC.

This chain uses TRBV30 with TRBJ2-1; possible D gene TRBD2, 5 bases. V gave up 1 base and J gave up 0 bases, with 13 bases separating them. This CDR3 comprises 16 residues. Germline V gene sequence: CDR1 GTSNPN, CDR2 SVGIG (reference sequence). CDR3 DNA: TGTGCCTGGAGTGGTGGCGGGTCCCACTCCTACAATGAGCAGTTCTTC. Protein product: CAWSGGGSHSYNEQFF.

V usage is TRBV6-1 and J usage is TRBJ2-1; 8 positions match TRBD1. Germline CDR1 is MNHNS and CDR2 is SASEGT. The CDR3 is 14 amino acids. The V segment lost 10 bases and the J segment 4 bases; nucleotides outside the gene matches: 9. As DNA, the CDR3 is TGTGCCACACTACAGGGGGTTCTATACAATGAGCAGTTCTTC. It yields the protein CATLQGVLYNEQFF.

Here the CDR3 reads CASSPFSGRNTGELFF. The DNA of the CDR3 is TGTGCCAGCTCACCTTTTAGCGGGAGAAACACCGGGGAGCTGTTTTTT. The chain couples TRBV18 to TRBJ2-2, with TRBD2 matching 9 bases. This CDR3 has 16 residues. J was trimmed by 2 bases and V by 3 bases; bases with no gene match: 4. Germline lookup yields CDR1 KGHSH and CDR2 LQKENI. The complete variable domain, with remaining parts taken from reference TRBV18 and TRBJ2-2, reads NAGVMQNPRHLVRRRGQEARLRCSPMKGHSHVYWYRQLPEEGLKFMVYLQKENIIDESGMPKERFSAEFPKEGPSILRIQQVVRGDSAAYFCASSPFSGRNTGELFFGEGSRLTVL.

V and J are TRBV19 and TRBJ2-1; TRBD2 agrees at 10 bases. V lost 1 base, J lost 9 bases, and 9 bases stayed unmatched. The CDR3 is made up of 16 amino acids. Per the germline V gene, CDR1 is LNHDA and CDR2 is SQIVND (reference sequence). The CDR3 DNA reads TGTGCCAGTAGTATAGTAAGCGGGAGGGCCCGAGGTGAGCAGTTCTTC. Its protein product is CASSIVSGRARGEQFF.

The CDR3, as DNA: TGTGCCAGCAGCTCGGGGACTAGCGGGTTCAGGCGGGGGAATGAGCAGTTCTTC. It codes for CASSSGTSGFRRGNEQFF. V and J are TRBV7-2 and TRBJ2-1, with 12 nucleotides matching TRBD2. This CDR3 contains 18 residues. Germline V lookup: CDR1 SGHTA, CDR2 FQGNSA. The J segment lost 7 bases and the V segment lost 4 bases, leaving 14 bases of the junction unmatched.

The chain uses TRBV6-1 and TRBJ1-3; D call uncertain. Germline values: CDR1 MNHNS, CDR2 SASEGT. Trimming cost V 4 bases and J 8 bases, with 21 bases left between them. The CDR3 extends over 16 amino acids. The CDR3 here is CASSASGLSALHTIYF. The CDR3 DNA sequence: TGTGCCAGCAGTGCCTCGGGGTTGTCTGCTCTGCACACCATATATTTT.

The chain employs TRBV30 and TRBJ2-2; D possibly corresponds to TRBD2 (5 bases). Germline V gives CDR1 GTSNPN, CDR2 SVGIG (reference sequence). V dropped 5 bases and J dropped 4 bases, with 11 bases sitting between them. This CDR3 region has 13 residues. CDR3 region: CAWGLYSTGELFF. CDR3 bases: TGTGCCTGGGGACTGTACTCCACCGGGGAGCTGTTTTTT. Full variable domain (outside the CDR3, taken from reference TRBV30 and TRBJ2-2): SQTIHQWPATLVQPVGSPLSLECTVEGTSNPNLYWYRQAAGRGLQLLFYSVGIGQISSEVPQNLSASRPQDRQFILSSKKLLLSDSGFYLCAWGLYSTGELFFGEGSRLTVL.

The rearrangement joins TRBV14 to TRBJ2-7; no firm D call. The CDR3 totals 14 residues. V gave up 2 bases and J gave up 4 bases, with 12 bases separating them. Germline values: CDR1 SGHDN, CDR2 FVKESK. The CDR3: CASSQLGPGYEQYF. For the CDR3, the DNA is TGTGCCAGCAGCCAATTGGGTCCCGGGTACGAGCAGTACTTC.

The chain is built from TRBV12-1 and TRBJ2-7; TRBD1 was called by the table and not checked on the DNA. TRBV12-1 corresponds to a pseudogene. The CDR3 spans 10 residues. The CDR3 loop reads CASISQEQYF. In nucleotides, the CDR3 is TGTGCCAGCATCTCCCAGGAGCAGTACTTC.

The chain's CDR3 is CASGPRANVLTF. The CDR3 bases are TGTGCCAGCGGGCCCCGGGCCAACGTCCTGACTTTC. This chain uses TRBV14 with TRBJ2-6; D unclear. The CDR3 has 12 residues. Trimming cost V 8 bases and J 5 bases, with 7 bases left between them. Germline V gene sequence: CDR1 SGHDN, CDR2 FVKESK.

The CDR3 loop is CASSQLRTSGRYNEQFF. The CDR3 DNA is TGCGCCAGCAGCCAACTCCGGACTAGCGGGAGGTACAATGAGCAGTTCTTC. The chain is built from TRBV4-1 and TRBJ2-1; 14 nucleotides agree with TRBD2. CDR1 and CDR2 from the germline V gene are MGHRA and YSYEKL. V lost 2 bases, J lost 4 bases, and 4 bases stayed unmatched. This CDR3 has 17 amino acids.

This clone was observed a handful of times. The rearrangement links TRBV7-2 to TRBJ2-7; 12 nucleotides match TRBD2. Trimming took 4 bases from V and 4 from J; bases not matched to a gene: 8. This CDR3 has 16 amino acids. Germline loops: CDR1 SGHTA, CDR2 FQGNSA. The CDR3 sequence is CASSSRTSGIGYEQYF. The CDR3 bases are TGTGCCAGCAGCTCGCGGACTAGCGGGATAGGGTACGAGCAGTACTTC.

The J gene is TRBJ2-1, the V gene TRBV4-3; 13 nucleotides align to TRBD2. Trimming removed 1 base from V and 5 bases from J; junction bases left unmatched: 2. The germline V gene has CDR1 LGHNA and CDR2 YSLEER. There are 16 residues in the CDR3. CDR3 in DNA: TGCGCCAGCAGCCAAGCCGGGACTAGCGGGAACAATGAGCAGTTCTTC. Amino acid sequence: CASSQAGTSGNNEQFF.

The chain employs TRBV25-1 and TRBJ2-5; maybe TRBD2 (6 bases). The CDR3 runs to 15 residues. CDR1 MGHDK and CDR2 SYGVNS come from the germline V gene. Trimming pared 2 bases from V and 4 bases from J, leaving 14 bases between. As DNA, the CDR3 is TGTGCCAGCAGTGAAAGAGGTTTGGGAGGAGAGACCCAGTACTTC. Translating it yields CASSERGLGGETQYF.

CDR3 DNA: TGTGCCAGCAGTCTCAACAGAGTAAGCTCCTACGAGCAGTACTTC. Amino acids: CASSLNRVSSYEQYF. The chain links TRBV6-5 to TRBJ2-7; D unresolved. Germline V gene lookup returns CDR1 MNHEY and CDR2 SVGAGI. The CDR3 is 15 amino acids. The V and J ends lost 5 bases and 0 bases respectively, with 14 bases between them.

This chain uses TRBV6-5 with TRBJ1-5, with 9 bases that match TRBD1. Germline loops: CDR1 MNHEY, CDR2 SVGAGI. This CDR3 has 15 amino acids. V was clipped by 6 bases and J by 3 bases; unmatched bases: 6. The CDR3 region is CASRLDRGPNQPQHF. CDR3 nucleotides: TGTGCCAGCAGACTGGACAGGGGCCCCAATCAGCCCCAGCATTTT.

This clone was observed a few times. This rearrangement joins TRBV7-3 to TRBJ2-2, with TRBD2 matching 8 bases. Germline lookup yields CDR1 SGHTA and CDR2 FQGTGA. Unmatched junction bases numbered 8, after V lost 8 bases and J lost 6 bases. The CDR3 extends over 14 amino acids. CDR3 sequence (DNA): TGTGCCAGCGCGTCTTTTAGCGGGGCCGGGGAGCTGTTTTTT. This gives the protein CASASFSGAGELFF.

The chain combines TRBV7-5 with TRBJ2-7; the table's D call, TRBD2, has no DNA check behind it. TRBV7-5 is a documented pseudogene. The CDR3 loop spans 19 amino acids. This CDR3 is CARSLTSASGRMFPDEQYF. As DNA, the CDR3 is TGTGCCAGAAGCTTAACGTCGGCTAGCGGGAGGATGTTCCCCGACGAGCAGTACTTC.

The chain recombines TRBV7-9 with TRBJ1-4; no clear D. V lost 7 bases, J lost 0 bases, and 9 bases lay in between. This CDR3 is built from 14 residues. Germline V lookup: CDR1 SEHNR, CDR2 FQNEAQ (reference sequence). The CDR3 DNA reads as TGTGCCAGCACCGCAGGCGCAACTAATGAAAAACTGTTTTTT. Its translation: CASTAGATNEKLFF.

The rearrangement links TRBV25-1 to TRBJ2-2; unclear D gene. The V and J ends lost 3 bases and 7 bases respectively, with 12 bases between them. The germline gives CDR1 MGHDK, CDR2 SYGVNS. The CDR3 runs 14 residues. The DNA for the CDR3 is TGTGCCAGCAGTGACCCTTCCAGGATCGGGGAGCTGTTTTTT. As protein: CASSDPSRIGELFF.

CDR3 DNA sequence: TGTGCCAGTAGTATGGTAGCGGGAGATCTGGTCGGGGAGCTGTTTTTT. Amino acid sequence: CASSMVAGDLVGELFF. The chain couples TRBV19 to TRBJ2-2; the match to TRBD2 covers 9 bases. V dropped 3 bases and J dropped 7; count of bases not matched to a gene: 9. The CDR3 runs 16 residues. Germline V gene sequence: CDR1 LNHDA, CDR2 SQIVND (reference sequence).

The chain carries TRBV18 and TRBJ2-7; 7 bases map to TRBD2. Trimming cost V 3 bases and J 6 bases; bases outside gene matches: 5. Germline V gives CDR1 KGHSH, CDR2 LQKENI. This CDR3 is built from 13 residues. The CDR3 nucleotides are TGTGCCAGCTCACCCCGGGACTACACCGAGCAGTACTTC. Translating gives CASSPRDYTEQYF. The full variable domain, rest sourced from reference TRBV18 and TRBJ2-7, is NAGVMQNPRHLVRRRGQEARLRCSPMKGHSHVYWYRQLPEEGLKFMVYLQKENIIDESGMPKERFSAEFPKEGPSILRIQQVVRGDSAAYFCASSPRDYTEQYFGPGTRLTVT.

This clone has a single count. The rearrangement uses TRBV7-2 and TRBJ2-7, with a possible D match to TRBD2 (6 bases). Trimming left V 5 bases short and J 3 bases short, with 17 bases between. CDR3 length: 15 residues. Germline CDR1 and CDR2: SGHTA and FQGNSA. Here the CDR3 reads CASSPNRGRIYEQYF. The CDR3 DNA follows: TGTGCCAGCAGCCCTAATCGGGGGAGAATCTACGAGCAGTACTTC.

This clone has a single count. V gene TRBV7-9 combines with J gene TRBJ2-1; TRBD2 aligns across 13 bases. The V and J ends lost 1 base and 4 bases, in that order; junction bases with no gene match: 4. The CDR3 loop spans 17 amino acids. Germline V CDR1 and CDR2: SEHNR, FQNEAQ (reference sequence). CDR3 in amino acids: CASSLGGLAGWYNEQFF. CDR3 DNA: TGTGCCAGCAGCTTAGGGGGACTAGCGGGGTGGTACAATGAGCAGTTCTTC. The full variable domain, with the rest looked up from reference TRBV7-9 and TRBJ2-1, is DTGVSQNPRHKITKRGQNVTFRCDPISEHNRLYWYRQTLGQGPEFLTYFQNEAQLEKSRLLSDRFSAERPKGSFSTLEIQRTEQGDSAMYLCASSLGGLAGWYNEQFFGPGTRLTVL.

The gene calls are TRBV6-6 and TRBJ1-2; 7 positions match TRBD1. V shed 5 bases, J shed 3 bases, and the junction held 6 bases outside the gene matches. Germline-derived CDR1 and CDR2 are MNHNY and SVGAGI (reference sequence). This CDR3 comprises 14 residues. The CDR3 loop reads CASSTKGADYGYTF. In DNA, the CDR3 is TGTGCCAGCAGTACCAAGGGGGCGGACTATGGCTACACCTTC.

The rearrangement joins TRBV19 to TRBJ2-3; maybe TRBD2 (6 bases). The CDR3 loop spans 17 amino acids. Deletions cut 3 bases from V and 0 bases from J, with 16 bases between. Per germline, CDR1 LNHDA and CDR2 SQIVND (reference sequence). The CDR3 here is CASSMPPLARSTDTQYF. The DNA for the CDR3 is TGTGCCAGTAGTATGCCGCCACTAGCCCGAAGCACAGATACGCAGTATTTT.